This entry is about one T cell receptor beta chain. The sample comes from a study of T-cell memory formation after mild COVID-19. V gave up 7 bases and J gave up 0 bases, with 20 bases separating them. The CDR3 runs 17 residues. TCRdb reprocessed the 5' RACE reads via MiXCR and lists one record per CDR3 protein. The sample contains tens of thousands of distinct CDR3 sequences, 20% to 25% of which appear only once. The material sequenced was PBMCs or a T cell subset sorted from them (not recorded which). The V and J genes are TRBV12-3 or TRBV12-4 and TRBJ2-3, with D perhaps being TRBD1 or TRBD2 (7 bases each). This receptor was obtained from a young man who had mild COVID-19 (a few samples of this study predate the infection). Cell type and time point are not known. This chain's CDR3 is CASTGGTAESSTDTQYF. The CDR3, as DNA: TGTGCCAGCACCGGGGGGACAGCCGAGTCTAGCACAGATACGCAGTATTTT.